This T cell receptor beta chain was profiled in a study of blood T cell repertoires in COVID-19. CDR1 and CDR2 (germline): SGHRS, YFSETQ. The CDR3 consists of 16 residues. V trimming: 4 bases; J trimming: 4 bases; junction bases outside the gene matches: 10. Sequenced by immunoSEQ multiplex PCR; TCRdb stores in-frame clones only, minus some. The sample lists roughly 300,000 clones; approximately 90% were seen once. The specimen sequenced was peripheral blood. This chain joins TRBV5-1 and TRBJ1-1; 10 nucleotides line up with TRBD1. The clonotype originates from a woman in her twenties or thirties with COVID-19, enrolled during active disease. CDR3: CASSPGQGGESTEAFF. CDR3 nucleotide sequence: TGCGCCAGCAGCCCCGGACAGGGGGGCGAGAGCACTGAAGCTTTCTTT.